This TCR beta chain was captured by sequencing in a study of blood T cell repertoires in COVID-19. About the study: PBMCs, B-cell-depleted T cells, or T cells provided the cDNA or gDNA that made up the material.

V was clipped by 3 bases and J by 10 bases; unmatched bases: 9. The length of the CDR3 is 16 residues. CDR1 is KGHSH, CDR2 LQKENI, per germline. TCRdb's table, derived via immunoSEQ multiplex PCR, lists solely in-frame clones and lacks some. Of 250,000 to 300,000 clones listed, 88% are singletons. Sequencing was carried out using peripheral blood. V gene TRBV18 combines with J gene TRBJ2-1; 13 bases fit TRBD2. This TCR was sampled from a woman aged 25 to 45 with acute or convalescent COVID-19. The CDR3 DNA reads TGTGCCAGCTCACCTTCCGGGACTAGCGGGAAGGGGGAGCAGTTCTTC. Protein: CASSPSGTSGKGEQFF.